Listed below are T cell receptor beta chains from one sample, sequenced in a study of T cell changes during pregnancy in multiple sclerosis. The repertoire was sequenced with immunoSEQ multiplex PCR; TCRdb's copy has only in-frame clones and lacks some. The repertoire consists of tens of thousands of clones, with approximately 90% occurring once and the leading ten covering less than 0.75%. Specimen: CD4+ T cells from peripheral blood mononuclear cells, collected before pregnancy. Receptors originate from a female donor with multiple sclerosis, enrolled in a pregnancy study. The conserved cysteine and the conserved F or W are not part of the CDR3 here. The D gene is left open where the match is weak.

cdr3_aa: ASSFQGGGADTQY; v_call: TRBV7-3; d_call: TRBD2
cdr3_aa: ASRTTGGNNSPLH; v_call: TRBV19; d_call: TRBD1
cdr3_aa: ASSLDQGFGTEAF; v_call: TRBV11-1; d_call: NA
cdr3_aa: SVEAGGHGEQF; v_call: TRBV29-1; d_call: TRBD2
cdr3_aa: ASSYPPRRNEQF; v_call: TRBV7-6; d_call: NA
cdr3_aa: ASSQGWTGELF; v_call: TRBV6-5; d_call: NA
cdr3_aa: ASSLAGGEEKLF; v_call: TRBV7-9; d_call: NA
cdr3_aa: ASSLEAGPRNEQF; v_call: TRBV7-3; d_call: NA
cdr3_aa: ASSLVWTGDRSGGTDTQY; v_call: TRBV7-3; d_call: TRBD1
cdr3_aa: ASSPDMTYEQY; v_call: TRBV11-2; d_call: NA
cdr3_aa: ASSSTGTGGASIQY; v_call: TRBV7-2; d_call: TRBD1